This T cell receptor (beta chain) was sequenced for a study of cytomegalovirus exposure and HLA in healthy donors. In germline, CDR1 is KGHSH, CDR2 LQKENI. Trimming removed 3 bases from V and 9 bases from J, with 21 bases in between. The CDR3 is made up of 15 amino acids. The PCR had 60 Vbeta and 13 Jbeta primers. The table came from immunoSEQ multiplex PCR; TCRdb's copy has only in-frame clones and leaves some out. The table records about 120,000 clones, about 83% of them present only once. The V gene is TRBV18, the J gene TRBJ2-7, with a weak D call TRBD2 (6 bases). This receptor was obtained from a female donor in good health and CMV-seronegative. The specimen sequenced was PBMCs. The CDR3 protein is CASSPPGLPFNGQYF. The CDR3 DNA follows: TGTGCCAGCTCACCTCCGGGACTCCCCTTCAATGGGCAGTACTTC.